What follows describes a single T cell receptor beta chain. These data belong to a study of T cell changes during pregnancy in multiple sclerosis. V lost 6 bases and J lost 6; bases outside the gene matches: 10. The CDR3 runs 15 residues. CDR1 is SEHNR and CDR2 is FQNEAQ in the germline V gene (reference sequence). Assay used: immunoSEQ multiplex PCR; TCRdb lists only in-frame clones, some missing. Of 70,000 to 95,000 clones in the sample, 90% to 95% were seen once. The chain is built from TRBV7-9 and TRBJ2-1, with TRBD1 matching 8 bases. Sequencing used peripheral blood, obtained in the first trimester of pregnancy. The TCR sequence derives from a female donor with multiple sclerosis, enrolled in a pregnancy study. The CDR3: CASSTTQGAFNEQFF. The CDR3, as DNA: TGTGCCAGCAGTACCACCCAGGGGGCTTTCAATGAGCAGTTCTTC.